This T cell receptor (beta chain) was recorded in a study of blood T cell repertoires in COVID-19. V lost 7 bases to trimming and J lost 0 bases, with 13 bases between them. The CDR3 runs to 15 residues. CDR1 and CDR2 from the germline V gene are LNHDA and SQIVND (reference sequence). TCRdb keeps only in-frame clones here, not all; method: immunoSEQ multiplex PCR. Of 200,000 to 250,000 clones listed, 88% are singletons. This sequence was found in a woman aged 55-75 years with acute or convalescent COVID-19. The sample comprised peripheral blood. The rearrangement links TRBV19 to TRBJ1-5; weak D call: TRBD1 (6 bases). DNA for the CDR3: TGTGCCAGTACTTCGACAGGAAATAGCAATCAGCCCCAGCATTTT. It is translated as CASTSTGNSNQPQHF.